Following are 8 T cell receptor beta chains from one sample sequenced in a study of cytomegalovirus exposure and HLA in healthy donors. The PCR had 60 Vbeta and 13 Jbeta primers. Sequenced by immunoSEQ multiplex PCR; TCRdb stores in-frame clones only, minus some. The table counts 55,000 to 75,000 clones; 3.5% to 4% lies in the top ten. The sequencing input was PBMCs. The receptors stem from a male donor in good health and CMV-seronegative.

On this clone itself: Distinct nucleotide sequences in the sample also encode this CDR3. This chain links TRBV9 with TRBJ2-1; 7 bases agree with TRBD2. The germline V gene has CDR1 SGDLS and CDR2 YYNGEE. There are 16 residues in the CDR3. The V and J ends lost 0 bases and 5 bases, in that order; junction bases with no gene match: 8. The CDR3 spells CASSVDPAGSDNEQFF. DNA for the CDR3: TGTGCCAGCAGCGTAGATCCAGCGGGATCCGACAATGAGCAGTTCTTC.

The rearrangement links TRBV30 to TRBJ2-7; 11 bases agree with TRBD1. CDR1 is GTSNPN and CDR2 is SVGIG in the germline V gene (reference sequence). The CDR3 loop spans 18 amino acids. V gave up 0 bases and J gave up 7 bases; unmatched junction bases: 17. The CDR3 loop is CAWSVTTPGTGGLGEQYF. CDR3 DNA sequence: TGTGCCTGGAGTGTGACCACCCCCGGGACAGGGGGATTGGGGGAGCAGTACTTC.

The V and J genes are TRBV7-2 and TRBJ2-1; TRBD2 is a possible D gene (7 bases). Germline V gives CDR1 SGHTA, CDR2 FQGNSA. Trimming took 8 bases from V and 5 from J, leaving 16 bases between them. The CDR3 totals 14 residues. In nucleotides, the CDR3 is TGTGCCAGCGGTTGGGCGGGGGCCCACAATGAGCAGTTCTTC. It codes for CASGWAGAHNEQFF.

This clone is called medium-sized based on its frequency. This chain joins TRBV28 and TRBJ2-7; the D gene is possibly TRBD2 (7 bases). Germline CDR1 and CDR2: MDHEN and SYDVKM. V gave up 5 bases and J gave up 1 base, with 24 bases separating them. This CDR3 has 18 amino acids. CDR3 sequence: CASSPLPESGGWSYEQYF. The DNA for the CDR3 is TGTGCCAGCAGTCCACTCCCCGAGTCGGGGGGCTGGTCCTACGAGCAGTACTTC.

V is TRBV7-2 and J is TRBJ2-3, with TRBD2 matching 8 bases. Trimming removed 5 bases from V and 4 bases from J; junction bases left unmatched: 5. Germline CDR1 SGHTA, CDR2 FQGNSA. The length of the CDR3 is 14 residues. The CDR3 spells CASSRGLAADTQYF. The CDR3 DNA reads TGTGCCAGCAGCAGAGGACTAGCCGCAGATACGCAGTATTTT.

V gene TRBV18 combines with J gene TRBJ2-5; 9 bases fit TRBD2. Germline assignment: CDR1 KGHSH and CDR2 LQKENI. The CDR3 is 14 residues long. V was pared by 7 bases and J by 5 bases, with 8 bases of the junction left unmatched. CDR3 coding DNA: TGTGCCAGCTTAGCGGGCCTAGCGGGGGAGACCCAGTACTTC. Translating it yields CASLAGLAGETQYF.

The chain is built from TRBV28 and TRBJ1-4; D is ambiguous. CDR3 length equals 13 residues. Germline CDR1 MDHEN, CDR2 SYDVKM. Trimming stripped 7 bases from V and 1 base from J, with 7 bases between. The CDR3 region has the DNA TGTGCCAGCACCGCGGGAACTAATGAAAAACTGTTTTTT. It codes for CASTAGTNEKLFF.

The chain is built from TRBV7-9 and TRBJ2-3; D is undetermined. Trimming shortened V by 3 bases and J by 3 bases, and 10 bases separated the two germline ends. The length of the CDR3 is 14 residues. Germline V gene sequence: CDR1 SEHNR, CDR2 FQNEAQ (reference sequence). The CDR3: CASSLAAATDTQYF. The CDR3 nucleotides are TGTGCCAGCAGCTTGGCGGCAGCTACAGATACGCAGTATTTT. The full variable domain, with the rest looked up from reference TRBV7-9 and TRBJ2-3, is DTGVSQNPRHKITKRGQNVTFRCDPISEHNRLYWYRQTLGQGPEFLTYFQNEAQLEKSRLLSDRFSAERPKGSFSTLEIQRTEQGDSAMYLCASSLAAATDTQYFGPGTRLTVL.